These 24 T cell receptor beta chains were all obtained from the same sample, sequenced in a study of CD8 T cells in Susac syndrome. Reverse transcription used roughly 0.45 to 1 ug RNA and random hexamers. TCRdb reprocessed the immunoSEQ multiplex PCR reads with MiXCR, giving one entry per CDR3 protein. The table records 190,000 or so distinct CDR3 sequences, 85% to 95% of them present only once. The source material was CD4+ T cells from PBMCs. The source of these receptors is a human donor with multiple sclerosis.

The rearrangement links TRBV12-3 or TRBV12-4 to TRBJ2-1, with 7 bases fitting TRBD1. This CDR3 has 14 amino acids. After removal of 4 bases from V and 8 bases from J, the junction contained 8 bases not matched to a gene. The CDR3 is CASSSNRGTDEQFF. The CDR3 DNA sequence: TGTGCCAGCAGTTCCAACAGGGGTACGGATGAGCAGTTCTTC.

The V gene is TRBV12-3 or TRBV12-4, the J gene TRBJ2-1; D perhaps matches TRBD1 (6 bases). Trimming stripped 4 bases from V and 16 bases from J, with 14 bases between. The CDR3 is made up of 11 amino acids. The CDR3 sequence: CASSSDRRSFF. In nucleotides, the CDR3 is TGTGCCAGCAGTTCCGACAGGCGTTCTTTCTTC.

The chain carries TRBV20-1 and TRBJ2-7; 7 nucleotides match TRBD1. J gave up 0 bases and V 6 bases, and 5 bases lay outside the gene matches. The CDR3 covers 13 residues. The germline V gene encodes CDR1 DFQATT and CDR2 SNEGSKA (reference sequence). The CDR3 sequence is CSAQTGFSYEQYF. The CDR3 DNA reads TGCAGTGCGCAGACAGGGTTCTCCTACGAGCAGTACTTC.

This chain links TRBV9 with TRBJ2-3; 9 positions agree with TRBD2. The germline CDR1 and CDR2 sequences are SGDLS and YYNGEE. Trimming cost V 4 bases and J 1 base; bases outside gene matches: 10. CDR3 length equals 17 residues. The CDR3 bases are TGTGCCAGCAGCCTTAGCGGTAGCGGGGGAGGCACAGATACGCAGTATTTT. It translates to CASSLSGSGGGTDTQYF.

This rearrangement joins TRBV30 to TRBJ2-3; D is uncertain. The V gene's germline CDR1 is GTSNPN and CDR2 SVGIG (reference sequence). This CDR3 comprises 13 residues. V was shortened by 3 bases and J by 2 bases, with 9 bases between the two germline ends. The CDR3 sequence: CAWRGLNTDTQYF. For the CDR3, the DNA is TGTGCCTGGAGAGGCCTTAACACAGATACGCAGTATTTT.

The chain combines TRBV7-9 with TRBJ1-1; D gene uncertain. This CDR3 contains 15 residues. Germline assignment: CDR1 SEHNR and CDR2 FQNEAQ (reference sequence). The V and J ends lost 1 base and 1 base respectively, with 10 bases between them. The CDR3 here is CASSLVGSPNTEAFF. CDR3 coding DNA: TGTGCCAGCAGCTTAGTTGGTTCGCCGAACACTGAAGCTTTCTTT.

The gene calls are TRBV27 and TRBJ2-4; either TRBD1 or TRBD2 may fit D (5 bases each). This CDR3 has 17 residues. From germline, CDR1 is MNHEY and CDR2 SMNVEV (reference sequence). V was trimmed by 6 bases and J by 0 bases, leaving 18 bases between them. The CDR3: CASRDTLGELAKNIQYF. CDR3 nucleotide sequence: TGTGCCAGCAGGGACACTCTGGGAGAACTAGCCAAAAACATTCAGTACTTC.

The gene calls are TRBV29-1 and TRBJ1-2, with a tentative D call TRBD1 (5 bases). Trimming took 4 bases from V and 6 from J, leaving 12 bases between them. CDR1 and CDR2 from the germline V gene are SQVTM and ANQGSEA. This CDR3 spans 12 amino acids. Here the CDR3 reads CSVGHLGDGYTF. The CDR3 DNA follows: TGCAGCGTTGGGCACCTGGGGGATGGCTACACCTTC.

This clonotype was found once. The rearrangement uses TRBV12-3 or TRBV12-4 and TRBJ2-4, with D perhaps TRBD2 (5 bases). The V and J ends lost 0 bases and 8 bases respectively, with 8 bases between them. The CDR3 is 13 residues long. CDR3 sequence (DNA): TGTGCCAGCAGTTTAGCGGGGAGATACATTCAGTACTTC. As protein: CASSLAGRYIQYF.

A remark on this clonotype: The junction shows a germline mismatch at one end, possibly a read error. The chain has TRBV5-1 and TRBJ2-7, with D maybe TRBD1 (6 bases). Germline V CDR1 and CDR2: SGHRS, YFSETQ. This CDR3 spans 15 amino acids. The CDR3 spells CASSGGRQDSHEQYF. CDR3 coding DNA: TGCGCCAGCAGCGGTGGGCGACAGGACTCCCACGAGCAGTACTTC.

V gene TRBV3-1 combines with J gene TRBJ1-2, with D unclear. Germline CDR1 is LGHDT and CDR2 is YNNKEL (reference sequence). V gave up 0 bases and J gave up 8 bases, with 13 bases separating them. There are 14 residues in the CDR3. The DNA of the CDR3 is TGTGCCAGCAGCCAAGATCAGGCCGGGATGGGCTACACCTTC. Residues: CASSQDQAGMGYTF.

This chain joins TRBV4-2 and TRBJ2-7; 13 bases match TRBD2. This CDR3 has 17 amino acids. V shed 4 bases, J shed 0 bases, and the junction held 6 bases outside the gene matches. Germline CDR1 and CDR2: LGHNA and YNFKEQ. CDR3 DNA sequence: TGTGCCAGCAGCCTCTCCGGACTAGCGGGGGACTCCTACGAGCAGTACTTC. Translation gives CASSLSGLAGDSYEQYF.

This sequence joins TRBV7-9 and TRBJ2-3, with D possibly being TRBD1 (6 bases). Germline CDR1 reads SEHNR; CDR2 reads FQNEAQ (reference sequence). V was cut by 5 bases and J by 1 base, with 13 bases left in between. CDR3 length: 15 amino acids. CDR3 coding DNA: TGTGCCAGCAGCACACAGGGAATTGGCACAGATACGCAGTATTTT. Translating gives CASSTQGIGTDTQYF.

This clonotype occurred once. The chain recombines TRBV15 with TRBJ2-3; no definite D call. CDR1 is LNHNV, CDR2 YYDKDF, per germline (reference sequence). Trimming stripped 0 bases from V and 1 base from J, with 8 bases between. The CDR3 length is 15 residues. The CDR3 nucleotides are TGTGCCACCAGCAGAGACCCCGCGGGCACAGATACGCAGTATTTT. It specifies CATSRDPAGTDTQYF.

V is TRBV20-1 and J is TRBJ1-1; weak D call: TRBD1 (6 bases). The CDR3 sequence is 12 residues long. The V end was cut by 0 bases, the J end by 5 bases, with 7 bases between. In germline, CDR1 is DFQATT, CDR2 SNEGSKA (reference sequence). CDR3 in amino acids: CSARETGTEAFF. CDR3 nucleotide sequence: TGCAGTGCTAGAGAGACAGGTACTGAAGCTTTCTTT.

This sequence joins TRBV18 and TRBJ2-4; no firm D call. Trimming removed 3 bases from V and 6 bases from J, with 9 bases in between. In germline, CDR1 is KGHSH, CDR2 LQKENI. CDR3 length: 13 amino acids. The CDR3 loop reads CASSPAQSNIQYF. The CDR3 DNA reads TGTGCCAGCTCACCTGCCCAGTCAAACATTCAGTACTTC.

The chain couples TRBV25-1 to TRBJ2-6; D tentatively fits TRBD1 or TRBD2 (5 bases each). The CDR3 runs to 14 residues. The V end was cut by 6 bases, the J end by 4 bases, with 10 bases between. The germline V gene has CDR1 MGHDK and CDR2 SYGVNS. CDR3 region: CASSPGLGANVLTF. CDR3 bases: TGTGCCAGCAGCCCGGGGCTCGGGGCCAACGTCCTGACTTTC.

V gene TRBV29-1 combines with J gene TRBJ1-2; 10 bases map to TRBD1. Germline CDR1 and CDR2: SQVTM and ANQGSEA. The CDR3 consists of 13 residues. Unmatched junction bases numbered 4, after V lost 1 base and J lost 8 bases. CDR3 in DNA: TGCAGCGTTGAAGGGACAGGGGGGGGCGGCTACACCTTC. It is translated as CSVEGTGGGGYTF.

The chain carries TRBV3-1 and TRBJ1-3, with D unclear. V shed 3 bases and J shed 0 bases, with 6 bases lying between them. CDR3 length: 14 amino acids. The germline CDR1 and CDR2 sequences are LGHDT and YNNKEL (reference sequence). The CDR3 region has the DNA TGTGCCAGCAGCCAGCCAGGCTCTGGAAACACCATATATTTT. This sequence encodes CASSQPGSGNTIYF.

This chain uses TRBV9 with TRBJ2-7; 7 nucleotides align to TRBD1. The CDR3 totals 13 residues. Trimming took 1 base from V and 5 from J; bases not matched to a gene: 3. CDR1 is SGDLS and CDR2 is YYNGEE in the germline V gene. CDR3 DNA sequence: TGTGCCAGCAGCGTACTGGACAGGCACGAGCAGTACTTC. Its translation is CASSVLDRHEQYF.

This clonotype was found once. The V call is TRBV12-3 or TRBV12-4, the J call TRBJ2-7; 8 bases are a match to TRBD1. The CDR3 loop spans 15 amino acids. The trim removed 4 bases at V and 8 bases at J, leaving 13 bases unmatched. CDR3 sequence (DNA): TGTGCCAGCAGTTGGGGGACAGGTGGGGAGGAGCAGCAGTACTTC. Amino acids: CASSWGTGGEEQQYF.

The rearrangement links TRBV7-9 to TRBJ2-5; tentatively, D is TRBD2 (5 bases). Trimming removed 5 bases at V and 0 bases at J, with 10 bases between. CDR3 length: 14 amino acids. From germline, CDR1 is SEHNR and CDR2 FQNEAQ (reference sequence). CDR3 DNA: TGTGCCAGCAGCCTTGCGGGTCACCAAGAGACCCAGTACTTC. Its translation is CASSLAGHQETQYF. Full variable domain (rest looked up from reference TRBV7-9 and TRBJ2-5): DTGVSQNPRHKITKRGQNVTFRCDPISEHNRLYWYRQTLGQGPEFLTYFQNEAQLEKSRLLSDRFSAERPKGSFSTLEIQRTEQGDSAMYLCASSLAGHQETQYFGPGTRLLVL.

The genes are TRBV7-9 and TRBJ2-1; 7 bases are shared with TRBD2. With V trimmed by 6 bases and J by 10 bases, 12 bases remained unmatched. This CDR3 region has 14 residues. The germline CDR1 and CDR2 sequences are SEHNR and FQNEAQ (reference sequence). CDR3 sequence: CASRLSGGSGEQFF. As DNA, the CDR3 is TGTGCCAGCAGGCTCTCCGGGGGGTCGGGAGAGCAGTTCTTC.

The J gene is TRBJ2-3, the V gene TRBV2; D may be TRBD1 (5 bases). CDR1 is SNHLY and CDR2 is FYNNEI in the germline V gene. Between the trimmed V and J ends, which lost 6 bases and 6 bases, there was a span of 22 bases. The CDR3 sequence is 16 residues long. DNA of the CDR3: TGTGCCAGCAGACGCACAGGAATCAACGGTTGGGATACGCAGTATTTT. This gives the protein CASRRTGINGWDTQYF. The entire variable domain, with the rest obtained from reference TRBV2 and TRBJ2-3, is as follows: EPEVTQTPSHQVTQMGQEVILRCVPISNHLYFYWYRQILGQKVEFLVSFYNNEISEKSEIFDDQFSVERPDGSNFTLKIRSTKLEDSAMYFCASRRTGINGWDTQYFGPGTRLTVL.